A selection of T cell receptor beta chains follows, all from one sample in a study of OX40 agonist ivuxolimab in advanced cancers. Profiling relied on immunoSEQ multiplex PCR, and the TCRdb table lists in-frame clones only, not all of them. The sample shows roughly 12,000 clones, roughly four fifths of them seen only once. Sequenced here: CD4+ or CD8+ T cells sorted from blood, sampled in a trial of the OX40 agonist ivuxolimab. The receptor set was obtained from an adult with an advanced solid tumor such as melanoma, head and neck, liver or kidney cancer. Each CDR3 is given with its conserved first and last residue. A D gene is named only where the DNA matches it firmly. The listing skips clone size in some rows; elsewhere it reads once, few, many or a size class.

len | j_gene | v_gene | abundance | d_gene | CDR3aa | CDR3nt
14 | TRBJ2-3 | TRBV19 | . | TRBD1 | CASSMTGGTDTQYF | TGTGCCAGTAGTATGACAGGGGGGACAGATACGCAGTATTTT
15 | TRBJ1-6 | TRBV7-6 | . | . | CASSPTLGGNSPLHF | TGTGCCAGCAGCCCCACCCTGGGAGGGAATTCACCCCTCCACTTT
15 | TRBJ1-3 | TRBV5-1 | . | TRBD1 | CASSVDRGLGNTIYF | TGCGCCAGCAGTGTGGACAGGGGGCTTGGAAACACCATATATTTT
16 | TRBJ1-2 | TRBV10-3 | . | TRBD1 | CASSPVSGTGHYGYTF | TGTGCCAGCAGTCCCGTCAGTGGGACAGGCCACTATGGCTACACCTTC
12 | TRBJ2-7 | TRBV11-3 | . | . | CASSLAPYEQYF | TGTGCCAGCAGCTTAGCCCCCTACGAGCAGTACTTC
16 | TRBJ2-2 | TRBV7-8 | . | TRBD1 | CASSVSGQENTGELFF | TGTGCCAGCAGCGTTTCCGGACAGGAGAACACCGGGGAGCTGTTTTTT
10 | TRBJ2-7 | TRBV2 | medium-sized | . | CASSAYEQYF | TGTGCCAGCAGTGCATACGAGCAGTACTTC
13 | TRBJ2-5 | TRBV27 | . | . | CASSFRGQETQYF | TGTGCCAGCAGTTTCCGGGGCCAAGAGACCCAGTACTTC
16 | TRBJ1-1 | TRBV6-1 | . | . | CASSEGDRIKHTEAFF | TGTGCCAGCAGTGAAGGGGACCGAATTAAACACACTGAAGCTTTCTTT
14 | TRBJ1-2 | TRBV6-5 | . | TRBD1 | CASSEQGGTYGNTF | TGTGCCAGCAGTGAGCAGGGGGGGACCTATGGCAACACCTTC
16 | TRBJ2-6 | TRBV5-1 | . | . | CASSSSQGSGANVLTF | TGCGCCAGCAGCTCCTCACAGGGATCTGGGGCCAACGTCCTGACTTTC
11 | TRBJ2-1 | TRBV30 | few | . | CAWNLHNEQFF | TGTGCCTGGAATCTTCACAATGAGCAGTTCTTC
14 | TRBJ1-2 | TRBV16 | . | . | CASSQRAGNYGYTF | TGTGCCAGCAGCCAACGCGCAGGTAACTATGGCTACACCTTC
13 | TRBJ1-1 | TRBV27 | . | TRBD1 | CASSLGTESVAFF | TGTGCCAGCAGTCTCGGGACAGAAAGTGTGGCTTTCTTT
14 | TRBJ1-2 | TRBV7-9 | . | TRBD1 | CASSLGTDVYGYTF | TGTGCCAGCAGCCTAGGGACAGACGTCTATGGCTACACCTTC
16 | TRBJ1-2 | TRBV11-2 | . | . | CASSLDPGLAAYGYTF | TGTGCCAGCAGCTTAGATCCAGGGTTGGCGGCATATGGCTACACCTTC
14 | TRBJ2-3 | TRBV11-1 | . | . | CASSRVGPADTQYF | TGTGCCAGCAGCCGGGTGGGGCCGGCAGATACGCAGTATTTT
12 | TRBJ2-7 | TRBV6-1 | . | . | CASSGPGLEQYF | TGTGCCAGTTCGGGACCGGGGCTTGAGCAGTACTTC
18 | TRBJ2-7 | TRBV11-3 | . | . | CASSSKIDPKLSGYEQYF | TGTGCCAGCAGCTCCAAAATAGATCCGAAACTAAGCGGATACGAGCAGTACTTC
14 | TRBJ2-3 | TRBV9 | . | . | CASSVEASTDTQYF | TGTGCCAGCAGCGTAGAGGCTTCTACAGATACGCAGTATTTT
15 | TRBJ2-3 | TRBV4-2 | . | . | CASSQNSRSTDTQYF | TGTGCCAGCAGCCAAAACTCGAGAAGCACAGATACGCAGTATTTT
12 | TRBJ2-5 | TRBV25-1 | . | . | CASSGVLETQYF | TGTGCCAGCAGTGGGGTGTTGGAGACCCAGTACTTC
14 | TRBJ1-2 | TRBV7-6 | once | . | CASSYGSLGGGYTF | TGTGCCAGCAGCTACGGGTCTCTCGGGGGTGGCTACACCTTC
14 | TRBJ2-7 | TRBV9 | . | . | CASSVAGTSYEQYF | TGTGCCAGCAGCGTAGCGGGGACCTCCTACGAGCAGTACTTC
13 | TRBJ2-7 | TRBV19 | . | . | CASSMGIGYEQYF | TGTGCCAGTAGTATGGGGATTGGGTACGAGCAGTACTTC
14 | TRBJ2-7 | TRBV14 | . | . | CASSQDWGSYEQYF | TGTGCCAGCAGCCAAGATTGGGGAAGCTACGAGCAGTACTTC
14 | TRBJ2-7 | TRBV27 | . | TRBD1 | CASSAVGQIYEQYF | TGTGCCAGCAGCGCGGTGGGACAGATTTACGAGCAGTACTTC
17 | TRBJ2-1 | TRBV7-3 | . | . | CASSLRVGRLGRNEQFF | TGTGCCAGCAGCTTAAGAGTGGGGAGACTAGGGAGAAATGAGCAGTTCTTC
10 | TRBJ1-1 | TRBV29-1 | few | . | CSVLIGEAFF | TGCAGCGTTTTAATAGGTGAAGCTTTCTTT
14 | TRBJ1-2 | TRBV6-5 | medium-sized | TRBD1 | CASNRQGGNYGYTF | TGTGCCAGCAACCGACAGGGGGGTAACTATGGCTACACCTTC
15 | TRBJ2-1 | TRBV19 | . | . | CASSIGLVAYNEQFF | TGTGCCAGTAGTATAGGGCTAGTGGCCTACAATGAGCAGTTCTTC
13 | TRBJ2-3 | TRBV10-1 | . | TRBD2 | CASTPAGTDTQYF | TGCGCCAGCACCCCAGCGGGGACAGATACGCAGTATTTT
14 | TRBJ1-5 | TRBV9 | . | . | CASSVGGGPQPQHF | TGTGCCAGCAGCGTCGGCGGGGGGCCTCAGCCCCAGCATTTT
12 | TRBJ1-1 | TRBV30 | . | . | CASSADKREAFF | TGTGCCAGCAGTGCCGACAAAAGGGAAGCTTTCTTT
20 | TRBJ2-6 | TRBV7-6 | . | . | CASSLRPSTRDSSGANVLTF | TGTGCCAGCAGCTTAAGACCCTCTACTAGGGACTCCTCTGGGGCCAACGTCCTGACTTTC
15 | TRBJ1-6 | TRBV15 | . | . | CATSRDRGTSSPLHF | TGTGCCACCAGCAGAGATAGGGGGACGAGTTCACCCCTCCACTTT
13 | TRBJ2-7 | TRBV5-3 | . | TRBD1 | CARSKDRVQEQYF | TGTGCCAGAAGCAAAGACAGGGTGCAAGAGCAGTACTTC
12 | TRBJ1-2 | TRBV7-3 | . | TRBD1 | CGGQGRNYGYTF | TGTGGGGGACAGGGTCGGAACTATGGCTACACCTTC
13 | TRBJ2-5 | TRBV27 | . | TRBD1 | CASSPGGAETQYF | TGTGCCAGCAGCCCAGGGGGCGCAGAGACCCAGTACTTC
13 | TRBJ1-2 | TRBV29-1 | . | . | CSVEGGAIYGYTF | TGCAGCGTTGAAGGGGGGGCCATCTATGGCTACACCTTC
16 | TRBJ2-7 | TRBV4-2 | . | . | CASSQDMSSPSYEQYF | TGTGCCAGCAGCCAAGATATGTCTAGCCCTTCCTACGAGCAGTACTTC
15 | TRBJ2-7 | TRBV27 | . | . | CASSGGSLESYEQYF | TGTGCCAGCAGTGGGGGCTCCCTAGAGTCCTACGAGCAGTACTTC
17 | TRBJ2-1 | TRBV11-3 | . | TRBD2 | CASSPGLAGVSFNEQFF | TGTGCCAGCAGCCCCGGACTAGCGGGAGTATCTTTCAATGAGCAGTTCTTC
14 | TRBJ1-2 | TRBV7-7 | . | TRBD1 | CASSPMGQDYGYTF | TGTGCTAGCAGCCCGATGGGACAGGATTATGGCTACACCTTC
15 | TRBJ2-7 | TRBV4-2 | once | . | CASSLGVTSSYEQYF | TGTGCCAGCAGCCTAGGGGTTACTAGCTCCTACGAGCAGTACTTC
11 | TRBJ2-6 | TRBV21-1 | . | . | CEGPGANVLTF | TGTGAGGGTCCTGGGGCCAACGTCCTGACTTTC
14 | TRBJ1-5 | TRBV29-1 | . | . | CRRAWAKGSQPQHF | TGCCGCCGGGCATGGGCAAAGGGAAGTCAGCCCCAGCATTTT
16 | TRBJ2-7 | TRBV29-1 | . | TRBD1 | CSVADRGLHLAYEQYF | TGCAGCGTTGCGGACAGGGGATTACACCTCGCTTACGAGCAGTACTTC
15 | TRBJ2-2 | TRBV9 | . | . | CASSPWDMNTGELFF | TGTGCCAGCAGCCCGTGGGACATGAACACCGGGGAGCTGTTTTTT
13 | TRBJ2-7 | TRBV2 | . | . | CATRRENPYEQYF | TGTGCCACCAGACGGGAGAACCCCTACGAGCAGTACTTC
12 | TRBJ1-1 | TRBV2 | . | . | CAQPSGGTEAFF | TGTGCTCAACCTTCGGGGGGCACTGAAGCTTTCTTT
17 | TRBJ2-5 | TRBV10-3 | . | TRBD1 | CAISVFPRGLAGETQYF | TGTGCCATCAGTGTGTTTCCCAGGGGGCTAGCCGGGGAGACCCAGTACTTC
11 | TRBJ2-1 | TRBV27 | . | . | CASRQGWGQFF | TGTGCCAGCAGACAGGGATGGGGGCAGTTCTTC
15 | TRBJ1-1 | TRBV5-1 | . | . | CASSADALVGTEAFF | TGCGCCAGCAGCGCCGACGCCCTTGTCGGTACTGAAGCTTTCTTT
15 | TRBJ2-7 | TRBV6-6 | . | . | CASSYVGDDAYEQYF | TGTGCCAGCAGTTACGTAGGGGATGACGCCTACGAGCAGTACTTC
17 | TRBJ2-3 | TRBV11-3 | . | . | CASSLGGVVASTDTQYF | TGTGCCAGCAGCTTAGGGGGGGTAGTTGCCTCGACAGATACGCAGTATTTT
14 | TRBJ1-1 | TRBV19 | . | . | CASRAQAENTEAFF | TGTGCCAGTAGGGCCCAGGCCGAGAACACTGAAGCTTTCTTT
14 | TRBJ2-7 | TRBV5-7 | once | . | CASNESGISYEQYF | TGTGCCAGCAACGAATCTGGTATCTCCTACGAGCAGTACTTC
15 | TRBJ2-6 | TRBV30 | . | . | CAWSVLGSGANVLTF | TGTGCCTGGAGTGTGTTGGGCTCTGGGGCCAACGTCCTGACTTTC
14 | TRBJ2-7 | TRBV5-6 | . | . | CASSRAGAMGEQYF | TGTGCCAGCAGTCGGGCAGGGGCTATGGGAGAGCAGTACTTC